This T cell receptor beta chain was observed in a study of control samples from healthy donors and cancer patients. V lost 4 bases, J lost 2 bases, and 17 bases lay in between. This CDR3 is built from 16 residues. CDR1 is LNHNV and CDR2 is YYDKDF in the germline V gene (reference sequence). Assay used: immunoSEQ multiplex PCR; TCRdb lists only in-frame clones, some missing. The table shows about 150,000 clones, with 93% occurring only once. The sequencing sample was made of blood. This receptor was identified in a man aged 45 to 65 in good health. The chain couples TRBV15 to TRBJ2-5, with D perhaps being TRBD1 or TRBD2 (5 bases each). The CDR3 loop is CATSKSRGLGQETQYF. CDR3 coding DNA: TGTGCCACCAGCAAATCACGGGGCTTAGGGCAAGAGACCCAGTACTTC.